The 18 T cell receptor beta chains below all came from one sample that was sequenced in a study of blood T cell repertoires in COVID-19. Profiling relied on immunoSEQ multiplex PCR, and the TCRdb table lists in-frame clones only, not all of them. This table holds about 46,000 clones, 70% to 90% found once. Sequencing was performed on peripheral blood. The origin of the receptors is an elderly woman with COVID-19, enrolled during active disease.

The V and J genes are TRBV19 and TRBJ1-2; TRBD1 matches 8 bases. CDR1 is LNHDA, CDR2 SQIVND, per germline (reference sequence). This CDR3 region has 18 residues. V dropped 3 bases and J dropped 8; count of bases not matched to a gene: 20. This chain's CDR3 is CASSISSGQGAPPNGYTF. The DNA for the CDR3 is TGTGCCAGTAGTATTAGCTCCGGCCAGGGGGCTCCTCCTAACGGCTACACCTTC.

The V call is TRBV5-8, the J call TRBJ2-1; TRBD2 is a possible D gene (7 bases). Germline values: CDR1 SGHTS, CDR2 YDEGEE. Trimming shortened V by 1 base and J by 0 bases, and 17 bases separated the two germline ends. CDR3 length: 18 amino acids. CDR3 DNA: TGTGCCAGCAGCTTGAGGTACGGGGGGCCCTTCTCCTACAATGAGCAGTTCTTC. Translated: CASSLRYGGPFSYNEQFF.

This sequence joins TRBV27 and TRBJ2-5; TRBD1 is a possible D gene (6 bases). The CDR3 is 14 amino acids. Looked up from germline, CDR1 is MNHEY and CDR2 is SMNVEV (reference sequence). Trimming stripped 6 bases from V and 2 bases from J, with 13 bases between. The CDR3 DNA sequence: TGTGCCAGCAGCCCGCGGACAGATCAAGAGACCCAGTACTTC. It codes for CASSPRTDQETQYF.

This clone was seen a few times. V usage is TRBV6-2 or TRBV6-3 and J usage is TRBJ2-3; D is perhaps TRBD2 (7 bases). Germline CDR1 and CDR2: MNHEY and SVGEGT. The V and J ends lost 5 bases and 4 bases respectively, with 25 bases between them. This CDR3 has 18 residues. CDR3 sequence (DNA): TGTGCCAGCAGTGGCGGTATTGGAGGGGGAGGGCGGGCAGATACGCAGTATTTT. This encodes CASSGGIGGGGRADTQYF.

The V call is TRBV29-1, the J call TRBJ2-5; TRBD2 matches 9 bases. V was clipped by 6 bases and J by 2 bases; unmatched bases: 7. The CDR3 extends over 14 amino acids. Germline CDR1 SQVTM, CDR2 ANQGSEA. CDR3 DNA sequence: TGCAGCGTCGGTAGCGGGAGAGGGCAAGAGACCCAGTACTTC. Amino acid sequence: CSVGSGRGQETQYF.

This chain connects TRBV24-1 to TRBJ2-4, with no clear D. Germline CDR1 is KGHDR and CDR2 is SFDVKD. The CDR3 extends over 15 amino acids. Deletions cut 2 bases from V and 1 base from J, with 8 bases between. The CDR3, as DNA: TGTGCCACCAGTGATTCGTCCCTGGCCAAAAACATTCAGTACTTC. Amino acids: CATSDSSLAKNIQYF.

The genes are TRBV4-1 and TRBJ2-1, with TRBD1 matching 9 bases. The CDR3 loop spans 14 amino acids. The germline CDR1 and CDR2 sequences are MGHRA and YSYEKL. The junction had 5 bases not matched to a gene; V was cut back by 4 bases and J by 7 bases. CDR3 sequence reads: CASSPGQGTNEQFF. The CDR3 bases are TGCGCCAGCAGCCCGGGACAGGGTACGAATGAGCAGTTCTTC.

This clone was observed a handful of times. The chain uses TRBV2 and TRBJ2-2; 8 positions agree with TRBD1. The CDR3 runs to 15 residues. Germline V CDR1 and CDR2: SNHLY, FYNNEI. V shed 0 bases and J 7 bases; nucleotides not matched to a gene: 4. The CDR3 is CASSEAQGAVGELFF. The CDR3 coding sequence is TGTGCCAGCAGTGAAGCGCAGGGGGCGGTCGGGGAGCTGTTTTTT.

The chain combines TRBV7-3 with TRBJ2-7; 8 nucleotides line up with TRBD1. Trimming at V came to 4 bases and at J to 3 bases, leaving 8 bases not matched to a gene. In germline, CDR1 is SGHTA, CDR2 FQGTGA. CDR3 length: 15 amino acids. DNA of the CDR3: TGTGCCAGCAGCTCCTCAGGGGGCCCCCTCTACGAGCAGTACTTC. As protein: CASSSSGGPLYEQYF.

The genes are TRBV20-1 and TRBJ2-1; D is unresolved. The CDR3 loop spans 11 amino acids. Between the trimmed V and J ends, which lost 3 bases and 8 bases, there was a span of 8 bases. In germline, CDR1 is DFQATT, CDR2 SNEGSKA (reference sequence). For the CDR3, the DNA is TGCAGTGCTAGTATGGCAGATGAGCAGTTCTTC. Protein product: CSASMADEQFF.

The gene calls are TRBV5-8 and TRBJ2-7; D gene uncertain. Trimming stripped 6 bases from V and 3 bases from J, with 7 bases between. Germline CDR1 is SGHTS and CDR2 is YDEGEE. CDR3 length equals 11 residues. The CDR3 DNA reads TGTGCCAGCACTTCCCTCTACGAGCAGTACTTC. Translated, it gives CASTSLYEQYF.

The V call is TRBV9, the J call TRBJ2-1, with 7 bases that match TRBD1. Trimming took 0 bases from V and 6 from J; bases not matched to a gene: 15. CDR1 is SGDLS, CDR2 YYNGEE, per germline. The CDR3 spans 18 residues. CDR3 amino acids: CASSVVSRGTGTVNEQFF. The CDR3 DNA sequence: TGTGCCAGCAGCGTAGTGAGTCGAGGCACCGGGACAGTCAATGAGCAGTTCTTC.

The chain couples TRBV3-1 (or the pseudogene TRBV3-2) to TRBJ2-1; 10 bases line up with TRBD1. V shed 0 bases and J 7 bases; nucleotides not matched to a gene: 6. Germline V gene data show CDR1 as LGHDT and CDR2 as YNNKEL (reference sequence). The CDR3 runs 16 residues. The CDR3 region is CASSQEGQGSWNEQFF. The CDR3 DNA reads as TGTGCCAGCAGCCAAGAGGGACAGGGGTCGTGGAATGAGCAGTTCTTC.

A few counts support this clone. This chain links TRBV27 with TRBJ1-2; 8 bases agree with TRBD1. The CDR3 extends over 16 amino acids. V dropped 5 bases and J dropped 4; count of bases not matched to a gene: 12. Germline CDR1 and CDR2: MNHEY and SMNVEV (reference sequence). The CDR3 DNA reads as TGTGCCAGCAGTCCCTTCGGACAGGGTGGGGGCTATGGCTACACCTTC. Its translation: CASSPFGQGGGYGYTF.

J is TRBJ2-3 and V is TRBV4-3; 8 bases align to TRBD1. V shed 4 bases, J shed 1 base, and the junction held 4 bases outside the gene matches. CDR3 length equals 15 residues. The germline V gene encodes CDR1 LGHNA and CDR2 YSLEER. CDR3 residues: CASSPTGVGTDTQYF. CDR3 nucleotide sequence: TGCGCCAGCAGCCCGACAGGGGTAGGCACAGATACGCAGTATTTT.

The V gene is TRBV4-3, the J gene TRBJ2-7; D is uncertain. This CDR3 has 15 amino acids. Germline V lookup: CDR1 LGHNA, CDR2 YSLEER. V shed 1 base and J shed 5 bases, with 15 bases lying between them. The CDR3 loop is CASSQGYGVVHEQYF. In DNA, the CDR3 is TGCGCCAGCAGCCAAGGGTACGGTGTGGTCCACGAGCAGTACTTC.

The rearrangement uses TRBV6-2 or TRBV6-3 and TRBJ1-5; possibly TRBD1 for D (6 bases). The CDR3 length is 16 residues. CDR1 is MNHEY and CDR2 is SVGEGT in the germline V gene. Between the trimmed V and J ends, which lost 6 bases and 2 bases, there was a span of 17 bases. The DNA for the CDR3 is TGTGCCAGCAGCCCAGGGGCAGGGGAAGGCAATCAGCCCCAGCATTTT. This translates into CASSPGAGEGNQPQHF.

The V gene is TRBV6-5, the J gene TRBJ1-1; D unresolved. The CDR3 contains 14 residues. Trimming removed 7 bases at V and 0 bases at J, with 12 bases between. Germline V lookup: CDR1 MNHEY, CDR2 SVGAGI. The CDR3 loop reads CASKTGEMNTEAFF. The DNA of the CDR3 is TGTGCCAGCAAGACTGGAGAGATGAACACTGAAGCTTTCTTT.